These 8 T cell receptor beta chains were all obtained from the same sample, sequenced in a study of CD8+CD57+ T cells in acquired aplastic anemia (dated by TCRdb to the late 2010s). Sequencing was carried out with an Illumina HiSeq 2000. Genomic DNA served as template for TCR beta VDJ combination and CDR3 sequence profiling. TCRdb redid the processing of the public reads, applying fastp at Q25 and MiXCR, and retained in-frame beta chains. Each entry is one CDR3 protein sequence, shown with its most common DNA and genes. The sample has a few hundred thousand distinct CDR3 sequences on record, 30% to 40% of them singletons. 0.9% to 1.2% of the sample is taken by the ten largest. Sequences were obtained from sorted CD4+, CD8+, or CD8+CD57+ T cells (not recorded which) from PBMCs. These receptors were taken from a human donor in good health, serving as a control.

The V call is TRBV7-8, the J call TRBJ2-2; D may match TRBD1 or TRBD2 (5 bases each). The length of the CDR3 is 17 residues. Looked up from germline, CDR1 is SGHVS and CDR2 is FQNEAQ. The V and J ends lost 5 bases and 1 base respectively, with 17 bases between them. The CDR3 DNA is TGTGCCAGCAGCCTTCACCCTAAGGGGAGGAACACCGGGGAGCTGTTTTTT. It specifies CASSLHPKGRNTGELFF. Using reference TRBV7-8 and TRBJ2-2 for the parts outside the CDR3, the full variable domain is GAGVSQSPRYKVAKRGQDVALRCDPISGHVSLFWYQQALGQGPEFLTYFQNEAQLDKSGLPSDRFFAERPEGSVSTLKIQRTQQEDSAVYLCASSLHPKGRNTGELFFGEGSRLTVL.

This clonotype was picked up many times. The chain recombines TRBV19 with TRBJ2-7; perhaps TRBD1 as D (6 bases). Germline CDR1 is LNHDA and CDR2 is SQIVND (reference sequence). The CDR3 length is 14 residues. Trimming left V 6 bases short and J 1 base short, with 13 bases between. The CDR3 is CASRKQGSSYEQYF. The CDR3 bases are TGTGCCAGTAGGAAGCAGGGGTCTTCCTACGAGCAGTACTTC.

The chain recombines TRBV5-5 with TRBJ2-5; D remains unclear. This CDR3 comprises 14 residues. Germline CDR1 reads SGHKS; CDR2 reads YYEKEE (reference sequence). V was pared by 3 bases and J by 2 bases, with 11 bases between. CDR3 DNA: TGTGCCAGCAGCTCTAGTAACTGGCAAGAGACCCAGTACTTC. Protein product: CASSSSNWQETQYF.

This clonotype was seen more than once but under ten times. In DNA form, the CDR3 reads TGTGCCACCAGCAGAAACCCGCGGACAGGGAGAGCTTACGAGCAGTACTTC. Translation: CATSRNPRTGRAYEQYF. The chain employs TRBV15 and TRBJ2-7; TRBD1 matches 8 bases. The CDR3 spans 17 residues. Germline values: CDR1 LNHNV, CDR2 YYDKDF (reference sequence). The V and J ends lost 2 bases and 4 bases, in that order; junction bases with no gene match: 13.

A note on this clonotype: The conserved phenylalanine or tryptophan is not found at the CDR3 terminus, so this likely reflects a read error. No DNA is shown, since the ends of the CDR3 on it are uncertain; the CDR3 is the one TCRdb lists. CDR3 amino acids: CATSDLQAG. This rearrangement joins TRBV24-1 to TRBJ2-1; the DNA was not used to check the table's D call, TRBD2. The germline CDR1 and CDR2 sequences are KGHDR and SFDVKD. The CDR3 is made up of 9 amino acids, end residues included.

V usage is TRBV6-5 and J usage is TRBJ2-3; either TRBD1 or TRBD2 may supply D (5 bases each). The V end was cut by 0 bases, the J end by 6 bases, with 16 bases between. The CDR3 is 16 amino acids. Germline V CDR1 and CDR2: MNHEY, SVGAGI. The DNA of the CDR3 is TGTGCCAGCAGTTACTCCGGGGCAGGGATAAGGGATACGCAGTATTTT. Amino acids: CASSYSGAGIRDTQYF.

The genes are TRBV7-6 and TRBJ1-2, with TRBD1 matching over 7 bases. This CDR3 is 14 amino acids long. Per the germline V gene, CDR1 is SGHVS and CDR2 is FNYEAQ. V was pared by 3 bases and J by 6 bases, with 7 bases of the junction left unmatched. CDR3 protein: CASSFFGTVNGYTF. The CDR3 bases are TGTGCCAGCAGCTTCTTCGGGACAGTCAATGGCTACACCTTC.

The V call is TRBV6-1, the J call TRBJ1-1, with D possibly matching TRBD1 (6 bases). Per germline, CDR1 MNHNS and CDR2 SASEGT. Trimming shortened V by 5 bases and J by 3 bases, and 16 bases separated the two germline ends. This CDR3 is built from 15 residues. The CDR3 sequence: CASSRALRGDTEAFF. CDR3 DNA sequence: TGTGCCAGCAGTCGCGCACTGAGGGGGGACACTGAAGCTTTCTTT.